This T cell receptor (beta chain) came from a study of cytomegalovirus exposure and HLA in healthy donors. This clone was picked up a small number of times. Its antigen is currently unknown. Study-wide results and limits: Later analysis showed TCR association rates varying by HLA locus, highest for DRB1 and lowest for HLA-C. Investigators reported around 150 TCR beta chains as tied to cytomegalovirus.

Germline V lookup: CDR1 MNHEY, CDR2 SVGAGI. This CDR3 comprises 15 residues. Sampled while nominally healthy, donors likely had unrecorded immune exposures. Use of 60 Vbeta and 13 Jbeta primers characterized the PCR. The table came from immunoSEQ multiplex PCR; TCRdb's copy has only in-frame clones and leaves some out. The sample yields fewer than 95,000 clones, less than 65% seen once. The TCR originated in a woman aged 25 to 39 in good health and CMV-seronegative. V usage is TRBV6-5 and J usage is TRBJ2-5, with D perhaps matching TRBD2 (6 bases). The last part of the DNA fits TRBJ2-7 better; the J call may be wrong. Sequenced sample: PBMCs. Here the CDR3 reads CASSWDLNEPYEQYF. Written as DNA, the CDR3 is TGTGCCAGCAGTTGGGACTTAAATGAGCCCTACGAGCAGTACTTC.